This entry lists 21 T cell receptor beta chains sequenced from one sample in a study of siplizumab effects on memory and regulatory T cells. Sequencing used immunoSEQ multiplex PCR; TCRdb keeps in-frame clones, though not all of them. The data contain some 96,000 clones, over 90% of them singletons. Sequencing was carried out using non-Treg CD4+ T cells sorted from blood. These receptors originate from a human donor in good health.

This clone was recorded a few times. The chain joins TRBV4-2 to TRBJ2-1; 10 bases match TRBD2. The CDR3 contains 17 residues. Germline trimming cut 1 base from V and 9 bases from J; bases unmatched to any gene: 12. The germline V gene encodes CDR1 LGHNA and CDR2 YNFKEQ. The CDR3 nucleotides are TGTGCCAGCAGCCAAGTGGGTAGGTCTAGCGGGAGTTTTGAGCAGTTCTTC. Its translation: CASSQVGRSSGSFEQFF.

The chain carries TRBV27 and TRBJ2-3; a weak D match, TRBD1 (5 bases). The ends were cut back, 6 bases at V and 4 bases at J, with 11 bases in the middle. The CDR3 runs to 13 residues. Germline assignment: CDR1 MNHEY and CDR2 SMNVEV (reference sequence). The CDR3 loop is CASRGLSADTQYF. CDR3 nucleotides: TGTGCCAGCAGGGGGCTCTCCGCAGATACGCAGTATTTT.

This chain connects TRBV5-1 to TRBJ2-1; TRBD2 matches 11 bases. The length of the CDR3 is 17 residues. Germline V gene lookup returns CDR1 SGHRS and CDR2 YFSETQ. The trim removed 4 bases at V and 9 bases at J, leaving 15 bases unmatched. The CDR3 nucleotides are TGCGCCAGCAGCATGTCTCTTTCTCTAGCGGGAGGCGGTGAGCAGTTCTTC. Amino acids: CASSMSLSLAGGGEQFF.

V and J are TRBV10-3 and TRBJ2-2; D not certain. Germline V gene sequence: CDR1 ENHRY, CDR2 SYGVKD. V was pared by 2 bases and J by 5 bases, with 12 bases between. The CDR3 sequence is 15 residues long. The CDR3 bases are TGTGCCATCAGTGAGACCCTTGTAGGTACCGGGGAGCTGTTTTTT. Translated: CAISETLVGTGELFF.

The CDR3: CASRLAGVRNTQYF. Written as DNA, the CDR3 is TGTGCCAGCAGACTAGCGGGAGTACGTAATACGCAGTATTTT. The rearrangement joins TRBV11-2 to TRBJ2-3; 11 bases map to TRBD2. The germline gives CDR1 SGHAT, CDR2 FQNNGV. This CDR3 is built from 14 residues. The V segment lost 6 bases and the J segment 7 bases; nucleotides outside the gene matches: 6.

The genes are TRBV29-1 and TRBJ1-1, with D possibly being TRBD1 (5 bases). V lost 4 bases and J lost 3, with 9 bases in between. The CDR3 sequence is 12 residues long. CDR1 and CDR2 from the germline V gene are SQVTM and ANQGSEA. CDR3: CSVAGQHTEAFF. For the CDR3, the DNA is TGCAGCGTTGCAGGGCAGCACACTGAAGCTTTCTTT.

The V call is TRBV28, the J call TRBJ1-2; D is ambiguous. The CDR3 consists of 16 residues. Germline CDR1 is MDHEN and CDR2 is SYDVKM. V was cut by 1 base and J by 6 bases, with 18 bases left in between. The CDR3 DNA sequence: TGTGCCAGCAGTTTATCTGAGGGAGGCAGATCAGATGGCTACACCTTC. Encoded protein: CASSLSEGGRSDGYTF.

This rearrangement joins TRBV6-1 to TRBJ2-7; TRBD1 is a possible D gene (6 bases). Trimming removed 8 bases at V and 1 base at J, with 15 bases between. The germline gives CDR1 MNHNS, CDR2 SASEGT. This CDR3 has 14 amino acids. DNA of the CDR3: TGTGCCAGCGACTCCCACAGGGTTTCCTACGAGCAGTACTTC. Translation: CASDSHRVSYEQYF.

In this sample, this clone turned up once. CDR3 sequence (DNA): TGTGCCAGCAGCCTGGGTCCTAGCGGGCAAGAGACCCAGTACTTC. This sequence encodes CASSLGPSGQETQYF. This chain connects TRBV5-4 to TRBJ2-5; 8 positions agree with TRBD2. Germline V gene lookup returns CDR1 SGHNT and CDR2 YYREEE (reference sequence). The CDR3 has 15 residues. Trimming at V came to 4 bases and at J to 2 bases, leaving 7 bases not matched to a gene.

This chain connects TRBV11-3 to TRBJ1-1; D is undetermined. Trimming took 5 bases from V and 8 from J, leaving 15 bases between them. Germline V lookup: CDR1 SGHNT, CDR2 YENEEA. The CDR3 totals 13 residues. The CDR3: CASSPGGEGEAFF. Written as DNA, the CDR3 is TGTGCCAGCAGCCCCGGCGGGGAAGGGGAAGCTTTCTTT. Supplemented by reference TRBV11-3 and TRBJ1-1, the full variable domain reads EAGVVQSPRYKIIEKKQPVAFWCNPISGHNTLYWYLQNLGQGPELLIRYENEEAVDDSQLPKDRFSAERLKGVDSTLKIQPAELGDSAVYLCASSPGGEGEAFFGQGTRLTVV.

The J gene is TRBJ1-4, the V gene TRBV19; tentatively, D is TRBD1 (5 bases). V gave up 8 bases and J gave up 7 bases, with 17 bases separating them. The CDR3 sequence is 14 residues long. The germline gives CDR1 LNHDA, CDR2 SQIVND (reference sequence). The CDR3 reads CASSFPGLPEKLFF. In DNA, the CDR3 is TGTGCCAGTTCTTTTCCGGGACTTCCTGAAAAACTGTTTTTT.

The chain uses TRBV7-3 and TRBJ2-3; 7 bases map to TRBD1. There are 14 residues in the CDR3. CDR1 and CDR2 (germline): SGHTA, FQGTGA. The V and J ends lost 2 bases and 4 bases, in that order; junction bases with no gene match: 3. The CDR3 region has the DNA TGTGCCAGCAGCTTATCGGGACAGTCAGATACGCAGTATTTT. It encodes CASSLSGQSDTQYF.

The rearrangement joins TRBV19 to TRBJ1-1; D might be TRBD1 (6 bases). This CDR3 is 14 amino acids long. Trimming removed 4 bases from V and 1 base from J, with 10 bases in between. In germline, CDR1 is LNHDA, CDR2 SQIVND (reference sequence). The CDR3 region is CASSNEQGNTEAFF. CDR3 bases: TGTGCCAGTAGTAATGAACAGGGGAACACTGAAGCTTTCTTT.

This chain links TRBV7-2 with TRBJ2-7; D ambiguous. The V end was cut by 5 bases, the J end by 4 bases, with 9 bases between. Germline CDR1 reads SGHTA; CDR2 reads FQGNSA. The CDR3 totals 12 residues. The CDR3 loop reads CASSLLLYEQYF. CDR3 DNA sequence: TGTGCCAGCAGCCTACTTCTTTACGAGCAGTACTTC.

A few counts support this clone. This chain links TRBV2 with TRBJ2-3, with TRBD2 identical over 7 bases. This CDR3 is built from 15 residues. Unmatched junction bases numbered 4, after V lost 4 bases and J lost 0 bases. From germline, CDR1 is SNHLY and CDR2 FYNNEI. The CDR3 sequence: CASSVLAASTDTQYF. DNA of the CDR3: TGTGCCAGCAGTGTCCTAGCGGCTAGCACAGATACGCAGTATTTT.

This clone has only one observation. The chain has TRBV28 and TRBJ2-7; D not certain. The CDR3 extends over 16 amino acids. V lost 2 bases to trimming and J lost 1 base, with 15 bases between them. Germline CDR1 reads MDHEN; CDR2 reads SYDVKM. The CDR3 region is CASSLISHPDSYEQYF. The CDR3 DNA is TGTGCCAGCAGTTTAATCAGTCACCCCGATTCCTACGAGCAGTACTTC.

V gene TRBV11-2 combines with J gene TRBJ1-2, with D unclear. The CDR3 contains 14 residues. The germline gives CDR1 SGHAT, CDR2 FQNNGV. The germline V and J ends were trimmed by 0 bases and 8 bases, with 13 bases remaining between them. CDR3 amino acids: CASSLEPGSGGYTF. The CDR3 DNA sequence: TGTGCCAGCAGCTTAGAGCCCGGATCGGGCGGCTACACCTTC.

This clone was observed once. CDR3 protein: CASSFFPGQGTQDEKLFF. The DNA for the CDR3 is TGTGCCAGCAGCTTCTTTCCGGGACAGGGGACCCAGGATGAAAAACTGTTTTTT. This chain uses TRBV21-1 with TRBJ1-4; the table gives TRBD1 as D, unverified against the DNA. TRBV21-1 is tagged as a pseudogene. This CDR3 region has 18 residues.

The chain joins TRBV19 to TRBJ1-5; the D is unclear. Germline CDR1 and CDR2: LNHDA and SQIVND (reference sequence). The CDR3 consists of 13 residues. V was pared by 9 bases and J by 3 bases, with 12 bases between. Written as DNA, the CDR3 is TGTGCCAGGGAAGACACCGCCAATCAGCCCCAGCATTTT. The encoded protein is CAREDTANQPQHF.

The rearrangement uses TRBV9 and TRBJ1-2, with D maybe TRBD1 (6 bases). Germline-derived CDR1 and CDR2 are SGDLS and YYNGEE. The CDR3 consists of 15 residues. Trimming took off 4 bases at V and 8 bases at J, with 21 bases between the two ends. As DNA, the CDR3 is TGTGCCAGCAGCCCCCAGTCAAGGGGGTATGGCGGCTACACCTTC. This translates into CASSPQSRGYGGYTF.

The DNA of the CDR3 is TGCGCCAGCAGCCCCCCGGCCTCCTACGAGCAGTACTTC. As protein: CASSPPASYEQYF. The chain joins TRBV5-1 to TRBJ2-7; D uncertain. V lost 4 bases and J lost 0, with 8 bases in between. Per the germline V gene, CDR1 is SGHRS and CDR2 is YFSETQ. CDR3 length equals 13 residues.